This entry features one T cell receptor (beta chain) sequence. No antigen is known for it. The record originates from a study of identical twins. Study-wide results and limits: Zero-insertion findings could be partly confounded by invariant cells (MAIT and iNKT cells). Abundant beta clonotypes from cord blood bore fewer insertions; memory repertoires lacked this pattern.

TCRdb ran MiXCR on the 5' RACE reads and lists one entry per CDR3 protein. Among some 300,000 distinct CDR3 sequences, roughly an eighth were seen once, and the ten largest hold just over 7%. The CDR3 runs to 16 residues. V lost 1 base and J lost 5, with 17 bases in between. CDR1 is LGHNA, CDR2 YNFKEQ, per germline. In addition, the sample was reused for a study of yellow fever vaccine responses in identical twins. This second report adds: Twins' vaccine T cell response reportedly gave the appearance of partial convergence and partial personalization.

V usage is TRBV4-2 and J usage is TRBJ2-5; D possibly corresponds to TRBD2 (7 bases). This clonotype originated in a woman between 18 and 29 years old in good health. Sequencing was performed on CD8+ T cells sorted from blood. CDR3 bases: TGTGCCAGCAGCCAAGGGTATGGGGGGGGGCTTGAGACCCAGTACTTC. This sequence encodes CASSQGYGGGLETQYF.